This T cell receptor (beta chain) came from a study of blood T cell repertoires in COVID-19 (dated by TCRdb to about 2020). In the study overall: Collaborator samples came from the United States, Italy and Spain and covered acute and convalescent phases of COVID-19. The prospective study material was composed of cDNA or gDNA derived from T cells, B-cell-depleted T cells, or PBMCs. Subjects who had been exposed to COVID-19, were actively infected with it, or had recovered from it provided the deeply sampled blood TCRbeta repertoires that made up the dataset. A freely available public database, intended as a resource for researchers studying the immune response to SARS-CoV-2, is where the repertoires were released. The samples were drawn from the first 160 participants of the ongoing ImmuneRACE study and from some 1,300 subjects provided by 6 global collaborators. Nearly every sample came with metadata listing a de-identified subject ID, COVID-19 status, age in years and sex. HLA class I and class II types, where available, came from metadata supplied by the sample provider rather than from assay-based typing. The investigation overall reported the following: The quantity of clinical and demographic metadata differed by source and by participant and was supplied without curation.

V is pared back by 1 base and J by 7 bases, with 7 bases lying between the germline termini. Based on the germline V gene, the CDR1 and CDR2 sequences are SGHDN and FVKESK. The CDR3 contains 13 residues, cysteine and phenylalanine counted. The retained sequence is limited to the CDR3, 39 bases, with the frame set at the first base. The immunoSEQ Assay, a bias-controlled multiplex PCR, was used to amplify TCRbeta CDR3 regions from genomic DNA. Regarding the original processing steps: The number of nucleated cells in each sample was estimated from the amplification of reference gene primers within the assay. To quantify the absolute abundance of each unique TCRbeta CDR3 rearrangement, sequence reads were collapsed and filtered. Productive Simpson clonality was computed per sample as the square root of Simpson's diversity index over productive rearrangements. The clones in this table, taken by TCRdb from immuneACCESS, are in-frame only. Not every clone is retained; where verified, under half of the shortfall comes from an unresolved V gene, and the cause of the rest is unknown. V and J calls and clone size are given by that table; D and trimming were obtained from the DNA. This sample is represented by 95,000 to 150,000 clones; roughly 84% of them were singletons. 3.5% to 4% of the sample is taken by the ten largest.

Participants in the prospective study were aged roughly 18 to 100 years, lived in approximately 26 United States geographic areas, and enrolled through a virtual design. Cohort assignment in the prospective study relied on participant-reported clinical history from a screening survey and a study questionnaire. ImmuneRACE Cohort 3 recovered participants were defined by two consecutive negative NP/OP PCR tests, healthcare professional clearance, or symptom resolution. Mobile phlebotomists in the prospective study collected whole blood, serum and a nasopharyngeal or oropharyngeal swab from every participant. Participants in the prospective study had the option to provide additional blood draws and questionnaires over an approximately 2-month period. Before DNA extraction, prospective study blood samples were shipped either frozen or at room temperature. Notes on this clone: No cognate antigen has been identified for it. Base-call qualities are not available, and no considerably larger clone is one nucleotide away.

The sequenced sample consisted of PBMCs or T cells enriched from blood (not recorded which). This TCR derives from a woman aged 30 to 39 who had recovered from COVID-19. The chain was built from TRBV14 and TRBJ2-2; TRBD1 is a weak D gene call, 6 bases matching. At the DNA level, the sequence is TGTGCCAGCAGCCAAGGGACAGTCGGGGAGCTGTTTTTT. It specifies CASSQGTVGELFF.